This entry lists 14 T cell receptor beta chains sequenced from one sample in a study of shared clonotypes between healthy human individuals. Repertoires were generated with immunoSEQ multiplex PCR, while TCRdb's copy carries only in-frame clones and drops some. The profile shows approximately 2.5 million clones, 80% to 95% of them singletons. The sample taken for sequencing was naive CD4+ T cells from PBMCs. Subset here: CD45RA+ positively selected. The receptors stem from a man younger than 35 in good health. Some clones in this sample may be carry-over from other donors' samples.

The chain uses TRBV19 and TRBJ2-6; 12 bases fit TRBD1. CDR1 is LNHDA and CDR2 is SQIVND in the germline V gene (reference sequence). This CDR3 is built from 18 residues. Trimming cost V 5 bases and J 2 bases; bases outside gene matches: 7. Written as DNA, the CDR3 is TGTGCCAGTAGTGCTCCGGGACAGGGGGCACCTGGGGCCAACGTCCTGACTTTC. Its protein product is CASSAPGQGAPGANVLTF. Filled out from reference TRBV19 and TRBJ2-6, the complete variable domain reads DGGITQSPKYLFRKEGQNVTLSCEQNLNHDAMYWYRQDPGQGLRLIYYSQIVNDFQKGDIAEGYSVSREKKESFPLTVTSAQKNPTAFYLCASSAPGQGAPGANVLTFGAGSRLTVL.

CDR3: CASSLVDRGSYEQYF. CDR3 nucleotides: TGTGCCAGCAGCTTAGTCGACAGGGGCTCCTACGAGCAGTACTTC. The chain has TRBV7-2 and TRBJ2-7; 8 bases align to TRBD1. CDR3 length: 15 residues. Germline CDR1 and CDR2: SGHTA and FQGNSA. V shed 1 base, J shed 0 bases, and the junction held 2 bases outside the gene matches. The variable domain in full, with the rest retrieved from reference TRBV7-2 and TRBJ2-7, is GAGVSQSPSNKVTEKGKDVELRCDPISGHTALYWYRQSLGQGLEFLIYFQGNSAPDKSGLPSDRFSAERTGGSVSTLTIQRTQQEDSAVYLCASSLVDRGSYEQYFGPGTRLTVT.

On this clone: Other DNA sequences from this sample encode an identical CDR3 as well. CDR3 protein: CASSPEYNEQFF. The CDR3, as DNA: TGTGCCAGCTCACCAGAGTACAATGAGCAGTTCTTC. The chain couples TRBV18 to TRBJ2-1; D is unresolved. The V gene's germline CDR1 is KGHSH and CDR2 LQKENI. Trimming left V 2 bases short and J 4 bases short, with 3 bases between. CDR3 length: 12 amino acids.

This chain uses TRBV7-7 with TRBJ2-6, with 9 bases aligning to TRBD1. Germline CDR1 reads SSHAT; CDR2 reads FNYEAQ (reference sequence). This CDR3 spans 16 amino acids. V dropped 8 bases and J dropped 0; count of bases not matched to a gene: 5. The CDR3 sequence is CASSGTGNSGANVLTF. DNA for the CDR3: TGTGCCAGCTCCGGGACAGGGAACTCTGGGGCCAACGTCCTGACTTTC.

For the CDR3, the DNA is TGTGCCAGCAGTCGTCGCGGACTAGCGGGTCATTTGGGAAGCCCCGGGGAGCTGTTTTTT. Encoded protein: CASSRRGLAGHLGSPGELFF. This chain uses TRBV7-3 with TRBJ2-2; 11 bases fit TRBD2. V trimming: 6 bases; J trimming: 6 bases; junction bases outside the gene matches: 21. Germline lookup yields CDR1 SGHTA and CDR2 FQGTGA. This CDR3 is 20 amino acids long.

The chain joins TRBV14 to TRBJ2-1; D uncertain. The CDR3 extends over 15 amino acids. Germline lookup yields CDR1 SGHDN and CDR2 FVKESK. V was trimmed by 4 bases and J by 1 base, leaving 11 bases between them. CDR3 sequence: CASSRGALSYNEQFF. In DNA form, the CDR3 reads TGTGCCAGCAGCCGTGGCGCCCTATCCTACAATGAGCAGTTCTTC.

A remark on this clone: Additional DNA sequences in this sample encode the identical CDR3. The CDR3 DNA reads TGTGCCAGCAGCTTCGTTTACAATGAGCAGTTCTTC. Residues: CASSFVYNEQFF. V usage is TRBV7-2 and J usage is TRBJ2-1, with no clear D. The germline CDR1 and CDR2 sequences are SGHTA and FQGNSA. V was cut by 3 bases and J by 4 bases, with 4 bases left in between. This CDR3 is 12 amino acids long. Looking up the rest from reference TRBV7-2 and TRBJ2-1 gives the full variable domain: GAGVSQSPSNKVTEKGKDVELRCDPISGHTALYWYRQSLGQGLEFLIYFQGNSAPDKSGLPSDRFSAERTGGSVSTLTIQRTQQEDSAVYLCASSFVYNEQFFGPGTRLTVL.

The rearrangement uses TRBV7-3 and TRBJ2-1; 14 bases fit TRBD2. Trimming cost V 4 bases and J 2 bases; bases outside gene matches: 4. Germline V gene sequence: CDR1 SGHTA, CDR2 FQGTGA. There are 17 residues in the CDR3. This CDR3 reads CASSSTSGRAPYNEQFF. CDR3 coding DNA: TGTGCCAGCAGCTCGACTAGCGGGAGGGCCCCCTACAATGAGCAGTTCTTC.

CDR3 nucleotides: TGTGCCAGCAGTTTATGGGGAGGCTACGAGCAGTACTTC. It is translated as CASSLWGGYEQYF. The rearrangement uses TRBV27 and TRBJ2-7; weak D call: TRBD2 (6 bases). The CDR3 consists of 13 residues. V was shortened by 1 base and J by 3 bases, with 7 bases between the two germline ends. Per the germline V gene, CDR1 is MNHEY and CDR2 is SMNVEV (reference sequence).

The chain combines TRBV11-3 with TRBJ2-1; 8 bases map to TRBD2. CDR1 and CDR2 (germline): SGHNT, YENEEA. The CDR3 runs 15 residues. The ends lost 3 bases at V and 10 bases at J; junction bases unmatched: 11. CDR3 sequence: CASSFSLAGAGEQFF. The CDR3 DNA is TGTGCCAGCAGCTTCTCCCTAGCGGGTGCCGGGGAGCAGTTCTTC.

The genes are TRBV7-8 and TRBJ2-2, with D perhaps given as TRBD1 or TRBD2 (6 bases each). The CDR3 extends over 16 amino acids. V was shortened by 3 bases and J by 4 bases, with 15 bases between the two germline ends. From germline, CDR1 is SGHVS and CDR2 FQNEAQ. CDR3 residues: CASSFKGGAGTGELFF. The CDR3 DNA sequence: TGTGCCAGCAGCTTTAAGGGGGGCGCCGGCACCGGGGAGCTGTTTTTT.

This clone was found a few times. The chain links TRBV9 to TRBJ2-2; D not resolved. The CDR3 is 16 residues long. Per germline, CDR1 SGDLS and CDR2 YYNGEE. With 4 bases removed from V and 0 bases from J, the gap between germline ends came to 13 bases. As DNA, the CDR3 is TGTGCCAGCAGCCTTGGGTCTTCCTCGAACACCGGGGAGCTGTTTTTT. Its translation: CASSLGSSSNTGELFF. The whole variable domain, filled in from reference TRBV9 and TRBJ2-2, reads DSGVTQTPKHLITATGQRVTLRCSPRSGDLSVYWYQQSLDQGLQFLIQYYNGEERAKGNILERFSAQQFPDLHSELNLSSLELGDSALYFCASSLGSSSNTGELFFGEGSRLTVL.

The V and J genes are TRBV28 and TRBJ1-2, with TRBD1 matching over 9 bases. Germline CDR1 is MDHEN and CDR2 is SYDVKM. V shed 3 bases, J shed 2 bases, and the junction held 4 bases outside the gene matches. The CDR3 totals 15 residues. CDR3 amino acids: CASSFAGTGNYGYTF. In DNA form, the CDR3 reads TGTGCCAGCAGTTTCGCCGGGACAGGGAACTATGGCTACACCTTC.

The chain uses TRBV5-8 and TRBJ2-7; possibly TRBD1 or TRBD2 for D (5 bases each). Germline CDR1 SGHTS, CDR2 YDEGEE. CDR3 length: 13 residues. Trimming cost V 0 bases and J 3 bases, with 7 bases left between them. CDR3 sequence: CASSLVGDYEQYF. In DNA form, the CDR3 reads TGTGCCAGCAGCTTGGTGGGGGACTACGAGCAGTACTTC. Supplemented by reference TRBV5-8 and TRBJ2-7, the full variable domain reads EAGVTQSPTHLIKTRGQQATLRCSPISGHTSVYWYQQALGLGLQFLLWYDEGEERNRGNFPPRFSGRQFPNYSSELNVNALELEDSALYLCASSLVGDYEQYFGPGTRLTVT.